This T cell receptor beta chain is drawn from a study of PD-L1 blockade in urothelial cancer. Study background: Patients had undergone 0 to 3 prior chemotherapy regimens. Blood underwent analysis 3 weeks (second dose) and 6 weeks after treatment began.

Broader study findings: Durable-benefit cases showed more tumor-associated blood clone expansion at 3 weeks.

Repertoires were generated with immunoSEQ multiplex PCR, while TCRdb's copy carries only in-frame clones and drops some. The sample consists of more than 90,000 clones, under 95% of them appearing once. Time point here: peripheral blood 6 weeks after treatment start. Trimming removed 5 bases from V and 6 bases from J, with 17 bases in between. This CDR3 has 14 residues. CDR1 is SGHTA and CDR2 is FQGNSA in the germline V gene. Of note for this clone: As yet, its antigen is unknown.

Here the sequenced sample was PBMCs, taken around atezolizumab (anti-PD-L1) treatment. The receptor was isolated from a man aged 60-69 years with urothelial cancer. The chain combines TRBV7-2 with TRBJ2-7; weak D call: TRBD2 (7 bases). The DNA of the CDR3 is TGTGCCAGCAGCCCCCCGGGGGGCGGGGGCGAGCAGTACTTC. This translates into CASSPPGGGGEQYF.